This T cell receptor beta chain was captured by sequencing in a study of T-cell memory formation after mild COVID-19. TCRdb re-derived calls from the 5' RACE reads in MiXCR, one entry per CDR3 protein. The sample has around 4,400 distinct CDR3 sequences; less than 30% are singletons. Trimming took off 0 bases at V and 4 bases at J, with 15 bases between the two ends. The V gene's germline CDR1 is LGHNA and CDR2 YSLEER. The length of the CDR3 is 16 residues. The clonotype comes from an adult who had mild COVID-19 (a few samples of this study predate the infection). Cell type and time point are not known. The sequenced sample was PBMCs or a T cell subset sorted from them (not recorded which). The V call is TRBV4-3, the J call TRBJ1-2; possible D gene TRBD1, 6 bases. The CDR3 DNA sequence: TGCGCCAGCAGCCAAGATTACGGGGGCGGAGGCTATGGCTACACCTTC. As protein: CASSQDYGGGGYGYTF.